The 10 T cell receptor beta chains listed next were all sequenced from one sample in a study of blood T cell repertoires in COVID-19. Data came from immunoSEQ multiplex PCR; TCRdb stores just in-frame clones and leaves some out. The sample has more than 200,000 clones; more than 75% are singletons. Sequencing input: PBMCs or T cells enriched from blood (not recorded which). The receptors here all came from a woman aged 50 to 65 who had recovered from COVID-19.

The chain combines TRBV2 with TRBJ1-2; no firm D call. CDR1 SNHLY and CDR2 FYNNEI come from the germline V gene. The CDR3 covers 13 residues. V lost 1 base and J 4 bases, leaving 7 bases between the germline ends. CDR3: CASSEGAVYGYTF. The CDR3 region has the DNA TGTGCCAGCAGTGAAGGGGCAGTCTATGGCTACACCTTC. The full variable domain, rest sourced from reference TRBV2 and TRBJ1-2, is EPEVTQTPSHQVTQMGQEVILRCVPISNHLYFYWYRQILGQKVEFLVSFYNNEISEKSEIFDDQFSVERPDGSNFTLKIRSTKLEDSAMYFCASSEGAVYGYTFGSGTRLTVV.

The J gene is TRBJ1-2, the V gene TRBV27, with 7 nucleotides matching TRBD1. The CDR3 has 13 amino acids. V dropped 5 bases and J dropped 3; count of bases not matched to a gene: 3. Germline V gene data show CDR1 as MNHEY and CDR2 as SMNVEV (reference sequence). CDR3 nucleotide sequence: TGTGCCAGCAGTAACAGGGGCCACTATGGCTACACCTTC. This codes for CASSNRGHYGYTF.

CDR3 coding DNA: TGTGCCAGCTCACCACCGACTAAGACCCAGTACTTC. This encodes CASSPPTKTQYF. J is TRBJ2-5 and V is TRBV18; D might be TRBD2 (5 bases). Germline loops: CDR1 KGHSH, CDR2 LQKENI. The length of the CDR3 is 12 residues. Trimming removed 0 bases at V and 6 bases at J, with 5 bases between. The complete variable domain, with remaining parts taken from reference TRBV18 and TRBJ2-5, reads NAGVMQNPRHLVRRRGQEARLRCSPMKGHSHVYWYRQLPEEGLKFMVYLQKENIIDESGMPKERFSAEFPKEGPSILRIQQVVRGDSAAYFCASSPPTKTQYFGPGTRLLVL.

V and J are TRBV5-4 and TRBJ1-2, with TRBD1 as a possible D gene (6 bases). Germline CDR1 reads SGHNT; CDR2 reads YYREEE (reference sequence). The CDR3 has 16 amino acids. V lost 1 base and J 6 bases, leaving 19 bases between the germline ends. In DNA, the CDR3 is TGTGCCAGCAGCTTGCCCGGACAGATGACTGTCCATGGCTACACCTTC. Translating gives CASSLPGQMTVHGYTF.

The CDR3 DNA reads TGCGCCAGCAGCCACGTCCGAGACCTTACGGGGGAGCAGTACTTC. Its translation is CASSHVRDLTGEQYF. The chain couples TRBV4-1 to TRBJ2-7, with D perhaps TRBD2 (5 bases). Trimming removed 3 bases at V and 7 bases at J, with 19 bases between. The CDR3 contains 15 residues. Germline V gene sequence: CDR1 MGHRA, CDR2 YSYEKL.

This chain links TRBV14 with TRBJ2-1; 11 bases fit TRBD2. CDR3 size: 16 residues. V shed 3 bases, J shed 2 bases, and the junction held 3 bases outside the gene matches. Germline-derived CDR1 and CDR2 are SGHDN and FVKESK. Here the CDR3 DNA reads TGTGCCAGCAGCCAGGGACTAGCGGTAACCTACAATGAGCAGTTCTTC. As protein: CASSQGLAVTYNEQFF.

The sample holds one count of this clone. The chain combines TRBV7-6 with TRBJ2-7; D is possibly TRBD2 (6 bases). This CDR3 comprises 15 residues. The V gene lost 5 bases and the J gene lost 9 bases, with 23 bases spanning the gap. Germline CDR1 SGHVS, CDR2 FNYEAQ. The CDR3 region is CASSPDRAGRRVQYF. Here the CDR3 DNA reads TGTGCCAGCAGCCCAGACCGCGCGGGGAGGAGGGTGCAGTACTTC.

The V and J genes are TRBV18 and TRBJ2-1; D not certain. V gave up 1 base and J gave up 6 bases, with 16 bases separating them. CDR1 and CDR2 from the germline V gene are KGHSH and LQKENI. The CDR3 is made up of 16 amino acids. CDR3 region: CASSPHPGGMGNEQFF. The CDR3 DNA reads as TGTGCCAGCTCACCACACCCCGGCGGTATGGGCAATGAGCAGTTCTTC.

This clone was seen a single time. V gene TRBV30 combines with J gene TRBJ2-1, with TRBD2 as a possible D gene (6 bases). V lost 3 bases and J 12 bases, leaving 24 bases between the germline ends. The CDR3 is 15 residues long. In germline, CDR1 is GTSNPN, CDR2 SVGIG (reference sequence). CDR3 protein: CAWRGSGLLYKGQFF. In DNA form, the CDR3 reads TGTGCCTGGAGAGGCTCCGGACTACTCTACAAGGGGCAGTTCTTC.

The CDR3 DNA sequence: TGTGCCAGCAGCTCCCGTGGTGGCTTTCCCACAGATACGCAGTATTTT. Residues: CASSSRGGFPTDTQYF. The rearrangement uses TRBV11-2 and TRBJ2-3; the D is unclear. Germline CDR1 SGHAT, CDR2 FQNNGV. The CDR3 is 16 residues long. V lost 4 bases and J lost 2, with 16 bases in between.